Given below is one T cell receptor (beta chain) in context. The primer mix had 60 Vbeta and 13 Jbeta primers. This table comes from immunoSEQ multiplex PCR, and its TCRdb copy is limited to in-frame clones, with some not included. The data show 95,000 to 100,000 clones, 60% to 85% seen once. The sample comes from a study of cytomegalovirus exposure and HLA in healthy donors. CDR3 length: 13 amino acids. Germline CDR1 is SNHLY and CDR2 is FYNNEI. V lost 4 bases, J lost 5 bases, and 5 bases stayed unmatched. The chain employs TRBV2 and TRBJ2-7; TRBD1 matches at 7 bases. The sequenced sample was PBMCs. The receptor's source is a man aged 60 to 75 in good health and CMV-seropositive. The CDR3 coding sequence is TGTGCCAGCAGTGCGGACAGGATGAACGAGCAGTACTTC. This codes for CASSADRMNEQYF. The complete variable domain, with remaining parts taken from reference TRBV2 and TRBJ2-7, reads EPEVTQTPSHQVTQMGQEVILRCVPISNHLYFYWYRQILGQKVEFLVSFYNNEISEKSEIFDDQFSVERPDGSNFTLKIRSTKLEDSAMYFCASSADRMNEQYFGPGTRLTVT.